Listed here are 23 T cell receptor beta chains from one sample, sequenced in a study of cytomegalovirus exposure and HLA in healthy donors. PCR was performed using 60 Vbeta and 13 Jbeta primers. Generated by immunoSEQ multiplex PCR, the TCRdb table keeps only in-frame clones and is missing some. This sample has more than 200,000 clones, with about 84% found just once. Sequenced: PBMCs. Receptor source: a human donor in good health.

Only a few counts were recorded for this clone. The chain combines TRBV30 with TRBJ1-4; 7 bases are shared with TRBD1. This CDR3 has 16 residues. The V gene's germline CDR1 is GTSNPN and CDR2 SVGIG (reference sequence). The J segment lost 2 bases and the V segment lost 2 bases, leaving 8 bases of the junction unmatched. DNA of the CDR3: TGTGCCTGGAGTAACCCCCACAGGGGCACTAATGAAAAACTGTTTTTT. Translation: CAWSNPHRGTNEKLFF. The variable domain in full, with the rest retrieved from reference TRBV30 and TRBJ1-4, is SQTIHQWPATLVQPVGSPLSLECTVEGTSNPNLYWYRQAAGRGLQLLFYSVGIGQISSEVPQNLSASRPQDRQFILSSKKLLLSDSGFYLCAWSNPHRGTNEKLFFGSGTQLSVL.

This chain connects TRBV7-9 to TRBJ2-1, with 12 nucleotides matching TRBD2. The ends lost 5 bases at V and 0 bases at J; junction bases unmatched: 11. The CDR3 loop spans 19 amino acids. Germline CDR1 and CDR2: SEHNR and FQNEAQ (reference sequence). CDR3 nucleotide sequence: TGTGCCAGCAGCCCAAAGACTAGCGGGAGCCCGCTCTCCTACAATGAGCAGTTCTTC. It yields the protein CASSPKTSGSPLSYNEQFF.

The chain couples TRBV4-2 to TRBJ2-7; 9 bases fit TRBD1. The length of the CDR3 is 16 residues. With V trimmed by 4 bases and J by 7 bases, 14 bases remained unmatched. In germline, CDR1 is LGHNA, CDR2 YNFKEQ. CDR3 nucleotides: TGTGCCAGCAGCCTTGGACAGGGGTCGCCGACGGAAGAGCAGTACTTC. Residues: CASSLGQGSPTEEQYF.

In its sample, this clone was seen once. J is TRBJ2-3 and V is TRBV5-4; D gene uncertain. Trimming left V 0 bases short and J 2 bases short, with 7 bases between. The CDR3 is 14 amino acids. The germline gives CDR1 SGHNT, CDR2 YYREEE (reference sequence). CDR3 loop: CASSLATYTDTQYF. DNA for the CDR3: TGTGCCAGCAGCTTGGCCACTTACACAGATACGCAGTATTTT.

V and J are TRBV5-4 and TRBJ2-7; 11 bases fit TRBD2. The V segment lost 4 bases and the J segment 2 bases; nucleotides outside the gene matches: 17. This CDR3 comprises 19 residues. Germline CDR1 is SGHNT and CDR2 is YYREEE (reference sequence). CDR3: CASSVRRASGRITTYEQYF. The CDR3 DNA sequence: TGTGCCAGCAGCGTGCGGAGGGCTAGCGGGAGGATAACTACCTACGAGCAGTACTTC.

The genes are TRBV5-1 and TRBJ2-7; 7 bases align to TRBD2. Unmatched junction bases numbered 13, after V lost 5 bases and J lost 5 bases. The CDR3 runs 15 residues. Per germline, CDR1 SGHRS and CDR2 YFSETQ. The CDR3 region is CASRTSSLLGHEQYF. The CDR3 region has the DNA TGCGCCAGCAGGACTAGCTCCCTACTTGGCCACGAGCAGTACTTC.

This chain connects TRBV19 to TRBJ1-3; perhaps TRBD1 as D (6 bases). Germline V gives CDR1 LNHDA, CDR2 SQIVND (reference sequence). This CDR3 is built from 12 residues. With 5 bases removed from V and 4 bases from J, the gap between germline ends came to 6 bases. The CDR3 sequence: CASSDRGNTIYF. For the CDR3, the DNA is TGTGCCAGTAGTGACAGGGGAAACACCATATATTTT.

The V gene is TRBV28, the J gene TRBJ2-7; the D is unclear. In germline, CDR1 is MDHEN, CDR2 SYDVKM. Deletions cut 1 base from V and 2 bases from J, with 9 bases between. This CDR3 is built from 14 residues. CDR3 protein: CASSLLGSTYEQYF. The CDR3 DNA reads TGTGCCAGCAGTTTATTGGGCAGTACCTACGAGCAGTACTTC. The full variable domain, in which reference TRBV28 and TRBJ2-7 provide the parts outside the CDR3, is DVKVTQSSRYLVKRTGEKVFLECVQDMDHENMFWYRQDPGLGLRLIYFSYDVKMKEKGDIPEGYSVSREKKERFSLILESASTNQTSMYLCASSLLGSTYEQYFGPGTRLTVT.

J is TRBJ1-1 and V is TRBV2, with D perhaps matching TRBD1 (6 bases). This CDR3 has 13 residues. The V end was cut by 5 bases, the J end by 1 base, with 8 bases between. Germline assignment: CDR1 SNHLY and CDR2 FYNNEI. The CDR3 sequence: CASSTGQNTEAFF. The CDR3 bases are TGTGCCAGCAGTACGGGACAGAACACTGAAGCTTTCTTT.

This sequence joins TRBV7-9 and TRBJ2-3; no clear D. The CDR3 sequence is 14 residues long. V was cut by 4 bases and J by 2 bases, with 10 bases left in between. From germline, CDR1 is SEHNR and CDR2 FQNEAQ (reference sequence). DNA for the CDR3: TGTGCCAGCAGCTCCCCCATCTACACAGATACGCAGTATTTT. It codes for CASSSPIYTDTQYF.

The chain links TRBV28 to TRBJ2-7, with 9 bases lining up with TRBD2. The germline CDR1 and CDR2 sequences are MDHEN and SYDVKM. The CDR3 runs to 16 residues. Unmatched junction bases numbered 10, after V lost 6 bases and J lost 1 base. The CDR3, as DNA: TGTGCCAGCAGCCCTGCCGGAAGCGGGGGGTCCTACGAGCAGTACTTC. This encodes CASSPAGSGGSYEQYF.

This clone was counted once. The rearrangement uses TRBV4-2 and TRBJ2-4, with TRBD2 matching over 8 bases. CDR1 LGHNA and CDR2 YNFKEQ come from the germline V gene. The trim removed 1 base at V and 6 bases at J, leaving 14 bases unmatched. This CDR3 is 18 amino acids long. The CDR3 nucleotides read TGTGCCAGCAGCCAAGGCAAGACTAGCGTTCAAATACGAAACATTCAGTACTTC. It translates to CASSQGKTSVQIRNIQYF.

The V call is TRBV15, the J call TRBJ2-5; weak D call: TRBD2 (6 bases). The CDR3 is 15 amino acids. Trimming pared 0 bases from V and 5 bases from J, leaving 13 bases between. Looked up from germline, CDR1 is LNHNV and CDR2 is YYDKDF (reference sequence). The CDR3 DNA reads as TGTGCCACCAGCAGAGACAGACTAGTGTACGAGACCCAGTACTTC. It translates to CATSRDRLVYETQYF.

The chain's CDR3 is CASSLEAGPGQFF. In DNA form, the CDR3 reads TGCGCCAGCAGCTTGGAGGCAGGGCCAGGGCAGTTCTTC. The chain is built from TRBV5-1 and TRBJ2-1, with D possibly TRBD1 on 5 matching bases. Germline values: CDR1 SGHRS, CDR2 YFSETQ. This CDR3 is 13 amino acids long. Trimming took off 0 bases at V and 12 bases at J, with 13 bases between the two ends.

This sequence joins TRBV25-1 and TRBJ1-3; 7 bases map to TRBD1. Trimming at V came to 4 bases and at J to 8 bases, leaving 5 bases not matched to a gene. The CDR3 spans 13 residues. Per the germline V gene, CDR1 is MGHDK and CDR2 is SYGVNS. CDR3 region: CASSAGGTHTIYF. CDR3 coding DNA: TGTGCCAGCAGTGCAGGGGGTACGCACACCATATATTTT. The complete variable domain, with remaining parts taken from reference TRBV25-1 and TRBJ1-3, reads EADIYQTPRYLVIGTGKKITLECSQTMGHDKMYWYQQDPGMELHLIHYSYGVNSTEKGDLSSESTVSRIRTEHFPLTLESARPSHTSQYLCASSAGGTHTIYFGEGSWLTVV.

This CDR3 is CASSEPGQETQYF. In nucleotides, the CDR3 is TGCGCCAGCAGTGAGCCAGGACAAGAGACCCAGTACTTC. This chain connects TRBV10-1 to TRBJ2-5; D is uncertain. The CDR3 spans 13 residues. CDR1 and CDR2 (germline): WNHNN, SYGVQD (reference sequence). V gave up 2 bases and J gave up 2 bases, with 6 bases separating them.

The chain employs TRBV30 and TRBJ2-3; TRBD2 matches at 7 bases. Per the germline V gene, CDR1 is GTSNPN and CDR2 is SVGIG (reference sequence). The CDR3 length is 17 residues. J was trimmed by 2 bases and V by 0 bases; bases with no gene match: 11. CDR3 nucleotide sequence: TGTGCCTGGAGTGTAAGGCGGCTAGCGGATCTCACAGATACGCAGTATTTT. This gives the protein CAWSVRRLADLTDTQYF.

This chain uses TRBV27 with TRBJ2-1, with 7 positions matching TRBD2. The V and J ends lost 6 bases and 1 base, in that order; junction bases with no gene match: 6. The CDR3 has 15 amino acids. The germline CDR1 and CDR2 sequences are MNHEY and SMNVEV (reference sequence). The CDR3 here is CASRPSGGSYNEQFF. In DNA, the CDR3 is TGTGCCAGCAGGCCTAGCGGAGGTTCCTACAATGAGCAGTTCTTC.

The CDR3 spells CASSPVLADYNEQFF. CDR3 bases: TGTGCCAGCTCACCGGTACTAGCGGACTACAATGAGCAGTTCTTC. The chain has TRBV18 and TRBJ2-1; 8 positions match TRBD2. V gave up 3 bases and J gave up 3 bases; unmatched junction bases: 4. The germline V gene encodes CDR1 KGHSH and CDR2 LQKENI. The CDR3 is made up of 15 amino acids.

The chain employs TRBV2 and TRBJ2-1; tentatively, D is TRBD2 (6 bases). From germline, CDR1 is SNHLY and CDR2 FYNNEI. This CDR3 spans 15 amino acids. Trimming cost V 6 bases and J 7 bases, with 19 bases left between them. The CDR3 spells CASRATSTNQNEQFF. The CDR3 nucleotides read TGTGCCAGCAGGGCGACTAGTACGAATCAAAATGAGCAGTTCTTC.

This clone was recorded once. The chain has TRBV2 and TRBJ2-5; 7 nucleotides match TRBD2. Trimming removed 8 bases from V and 5 bases from J; junction bases left unmatched: 17. Germline CDR1 reads SNHLY; CDR2 reads FYNNEI. The CDR3 loop spans 16 amino acids. CDR3 amino acids: CASGTPSGTNGETQYF. The DNA of the CDR3 is TGTGCCAGCGGTACTCCTTCCGGGACTAATGGGGAGACCCAGTACTTC.

This clone was seen a single time. The V call is TRBV5-1, the J call TRBJ2-1; 11 positions match TRBD1. Losses at the gene ends were 6 bases for V and 7 bases for J; bases not matched to a gene: 9. CDR1 and CDR2 from the germline V gene are SGHRS and YFSETQ. The CDR3 covers 15 residues. CDR3 nucleotide sequence: TGCGCCAGCACCCTCTCCGGGACAGGGGGGAATGAGCAGTTCTTC. Amino acids: CASTLSGTGGNEQFF.

The DNA of the CDR3 is TGCGCCAGCGGGTTATGGACTAGCGGGAGTATTGAGCAGTTCTTC. Protein: CASGLWTSGSIEQFF. The chain combines TRBV4-1 with TRBJ2-1, with 13 bases that match TRBD2. This CDR3 is built from 15 residues. CDR1 is MGHRA, CDR2 YSYEKL, per germline. V dropped 8 bases and J dropped 9; count of bases not matched to a gene: 10.